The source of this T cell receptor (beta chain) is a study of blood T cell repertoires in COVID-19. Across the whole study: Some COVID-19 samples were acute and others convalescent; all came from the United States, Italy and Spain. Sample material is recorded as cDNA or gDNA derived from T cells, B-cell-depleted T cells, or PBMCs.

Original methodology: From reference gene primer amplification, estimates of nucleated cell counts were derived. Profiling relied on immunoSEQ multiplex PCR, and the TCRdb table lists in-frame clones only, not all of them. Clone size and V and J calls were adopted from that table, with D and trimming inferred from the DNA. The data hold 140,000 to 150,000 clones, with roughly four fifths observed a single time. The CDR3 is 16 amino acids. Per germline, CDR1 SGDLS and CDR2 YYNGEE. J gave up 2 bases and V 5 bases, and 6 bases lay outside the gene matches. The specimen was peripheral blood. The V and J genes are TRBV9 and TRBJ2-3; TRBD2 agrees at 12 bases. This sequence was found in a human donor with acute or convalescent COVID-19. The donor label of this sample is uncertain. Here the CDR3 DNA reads TGTGCCAGCAGGCGGACTAGCGGGGAGCCCACAGATACGCAGTATTTT. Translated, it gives CASRRTSGEPTDTQYF.